A single sample gave rise to the 32 T cell receptor beta chains below, sequenced in a study of immune heterogeneity within non-small cell lung tumors. As template, the study used bulk tumor genomic DNA at 550 to 650 ng per sample. Every primary tumor yielded several biopsies, spaced far apart, that were taken during surgery. Those enrolled were patients newly diagnosed with untreated non-small cell lung cancer and undergoing curative surgery. The authors amplified TCR beta CDR3 by multiplex PCR with 32 V and 13 J primers. TCRdb fed the multiplex PCR reads into MiXCR, producing one record per CDR3 protein. There are 11,000 or so distinct CDR3 sequences in the sample; roughly 26% occur only once, and roughly 13% lies in the top ten. The sample taken for sequencing was lung tumor tissue. Receptors were obtained from a man aged 50 or older with non-small cell lung cancer.

There are a few counts of this clonotype. The rearrangement joins TRBV6-1 to TRBJ2-3, with 9 positions matching TRBD2. Germline V gene sequence: CDR1 MNHNS, CDR2 SASEGT. Trimming cost V 2 bases and J 5 bases; bases outside gene matches: 17. The CDR3 has 19 amino acids. For the CDR3, the DNA is TGTGCCAGCAGTGAATCCGCCCAGGGTATAGCGGGAGTTGGAGATACGCAGTATTTT. Translated, it gives CASSESAQGIAGVGDTQYF.

This clonotype was observed many times. The chain joins TRBV5-8 to TRBJ1-4, with a weak D call TRBD1 (5 bases). The V gene lost 0 bases and the J gene lost 8 bases, with 11 bases spanning the gap. CDR1 SGHTS and CDR2 YDEGEE come from the germline V gene. The CDR3 runs to 14 residues. CDR3 amino acids: CASSLDRIREKLFF. Here the CDR3 DNA reads TGTGCCAGCAGCTTGGACAGGATTCGGGAAAAACTGTTTTTT.

The chain links TRBV29-1 to TRBJ2-2; TRBD1 matches 7 bases. CDR1 SQVTM and CDR2 ANQGSEA come from the germline V gene. V was clipped by 4 bases and J by 3 bases; unmatched bases: 2. The CDR3 length is 13 residues. CDR3 sequence reads: CSVAQGDTGELFF. In nucleotides, the CDR3 is TGCAGCGTTGCCCAGGGGGACACCGGGGAGCTGTTTTTT.

This clonotype was seen ten or more times. V is TRBV7-9 and J is TRBJ1-2, with D uncertain. V was clipped by 1 base and J by 8 bases, with 11 bases between them. Germline CDR1 is SEHNR and CDR2 is FQNEAQ (reference sequence). The CDR3 is 13 amino acids. Here the CDR3 reads CASSLGVQDGYTF. For the CDR3, the DNA is TGTGCCAGCAGCTTAGGGGTTCAGGACGGCTACACCTTC.

This clonotype was observed at least ten times. This chain links TRBV6-1 with TRBJ2-3; tentatively, D is TRBD1 or TRBD2 (5 bases each). Germline V gene sequence: CDR1 MNHNS, CDR2 SASEGT. V lost 3 bases, J lost 4 bases, and 11 bases lay in between. The CDR3 is 14 residues long. CDR3 in amino acids: CASSDEGSSDTQYF. DNA of the CDR3: TGTGCCAGCAGTGATGAGGGGAGCTCAGATACGCAGTATTTT.

This clonotype has ten or more counts. The rearrangement links TRBV7-8 to TRBJ2-7, with D maybe TRBD2 (6 bases). Per germline, CDR1 SGHVS and CDR2 FQNEAQ. The CDR3 loop spans 15 amino acids. The ends were cut back, 0 bases at V and 6 bases at J, with 15 bases in the middle. The DNA for the CDR3 is TGTGCCAGCAGCTTAGCGGTTGGTCTGGGGGGCGAGCAGTACTTC. Translating it yields CASSLAVGLGGEQYF. The full variable domain, its missing parts supplied by reference TRBV7-8 and TRBJ2-7, is GAGVSQSPRYKVAKRGQDVALRCDPISGHVSLFWYQQALGQGPEFLTYFQNEAQLDKSGLPSDRFFAERPEGSVSTLKIQRTQQEDSAVYLCASSLAVGLGGEQYFGPGTRLTVT.

Worth noting for this clonotype: This clone may be a read error of a much larger clone one base away. Because it lacks the conserved phenylalanine or tryptophan at the end, this CDR3 is likely a read error. V is TRBV20-1 and J is TRBJ2-3; D unclear. Trimming cost V 5 bases and J 4 bases, with 10 bases left between them. This CDR3 has 12 amino acids. Germline CDR1 reads DFQATT; CDR2 reads SNEGSKA (reference sequence). The CDR3, as DNA: TGCAGTGCTCCCAGCCCGGCAGATACGCAGTATCCT. Translating it yields CSAPSPADTQYP.

Points on this clonotype: This may arise from a read error, as a much more abundant clone is one base away. The chain uses TRBV6-1 and TRBJ2-7; D is possibly TRBD2 (5 bases). The germline gives CDR1 MNHNS, CDR2 SASEGT. The CDR3 runs 10 residues. The CDR3 here is CASSDYGQYF. In nucleotides, the CDR3 is TGTGCCAGCTCCGACTACGGGCAGTACTTC.

This clonotype was detected ten times or more. The chain recombines TRBV12-5 with TRBJ2-1; D ambiguous. V was shortened by 3 bases and J by 8 bases, with 14 bases between the two germline ends. Germline assignment: CDR1 LGHNT and CDR2 FRNRAP. This CDR3 spans 14 amino acids. Written as DNA, the CDR3 is TGTGCTAGTGGTTTTGCCTCGGTTCTAGATGAGCAGTTCTTC. Amino acids: CASGFASVLDEQFF.

This clonotype appeared once. It may be a read error: a sequence one base away is much more abundant. The V gene is TRBV6-1, the J gene TRBJ2-3; unclear D gene. The V end lost 7 bases, the J end lost 2 bases, and 10 bases lay between the germline ends. The CDR3 contains 13 residues. Germline V gene lookup returns CDR1 MNHNS and CDR2 SASEGT. The DNA of the CDR3 is TGTGCCAGCACCAGCCACCACACAGATACGCAGTATTTT. Its protein product is CASTSHHTDTQYF.

This clonotype was recorded at least ten times. The J gene is TRBJ2-3, the V gene TRBV20-1; 12 nucleotides line up with TRBD1. Unmatched junction bases numbered 13, after V lost 3 bases and J lost 6 bases. Germline V gives CDR1 DFQATT, CDR2 SNEGSKA (reference sequence). This CDR3 is built from 17 residues. The CDR3, as DNA: TGCAGTGCTAGTTGGGCTGGGGGGACAGGGGGCAGGGATACGCAGTATTTT. Translating gives CSASWAGGTGGRDTQYF.

The gene calls are TRBV7-7 and TRBJ1-5; D not resolved. V shed 3 bases and J shed 5 bases, with 8 bases lying between them. CDR1 is SSHAT and CDR2 is FNYEAQ in the germline V gene (reference sequence). The CDR3 length is 13 residues. CDR3 region: CASSLTQDQPQHF. DNA for the CDR3: TGTGCCAGCAGCTTGACACAAGATCAGCCCCAGCATTTT.

In its sample, this clonotype was seen many times. The chain joins TRBV2 to TRBJ2-5, with a possible D match to TRBD1 (6 bases). Germline V gene lookup returns CDR1 SNHLY and CDR2 FYNNEI. This CDR3 has 15 amino acids. Deletions cut 4 bases from V and 0 bases from J, with 12 bases between. The CDR3 sequence is CASSALGTNQETQYF. Here the CDR3 DNA reads TGTGCCAGCAGTGCCCTAGGGACAAACCAAGAGACCCAGTACTTC. Based on the CDR3 plus reference TRBV2 and TRBJ2-5, the full variable domain is EPEVTQTPSHQVTQMGQEVILRCVPISNHLYFYWYRQILGQKVEFLVSFYNNEISEKSEIFDDQFSVERPDGSNFTLKIRSTKLEDSAMYFCASSALGTNQETQYFGPGTRLLVL.

This clonotype was recorded many times. This sequence joins TRBV6-1 and TRBJ1-5, with a weak D call TRBD1 (5 bases). CDR3 size: 14 residues. Germline values: CDR1 MNHNS, CDR2 SASEGT. Trimming cost V 5 bases and J 3 bases, with 11 bases left between them. The DNA of the CDR3 is TGTGCCAGCAGTACTACAGGTCACAATCAGCCCCAGCATTTT. This gives the protein CASSTTGHNQPQHF.

In this sample, this clonotype turned up a few times. This may arise from a read error, as a much more abundant clone is one base away. A read error is likely, as this CDR3 ends without the conserved phenylalanine or tryptophan. The chain joins TRBV19 to TRBJ1-2; tentative D call: TRBD1 (6 bases). Trimming shortened V by 5 bases and J by 4 bases, and 20 bases separated the two germline ends. The CDR3 has 16 residues. Germline lookup yields CDR1 LNHDA and CDR2 SQIVND (reference sequence). The CDR3 protein is CASSLQGTNYFYGYTL. The CDR3 DNA reads as TGTGCCAGTAGTCTACAGGGCACTAACTATTTCTATGGCTACACCCTC.

This clonotype was picked up many times. The rearrangement links TRBV6-1 to TRBJ1-1, with 12 nucleotides matching TRBD1. The CDR3 runs to 14 residues. CDR1 and CDR2 (germline): MNHNS, SASEGT. V trimming: 4 bases; J trimming: 6 bases; junction bases outside the gene matches: 3. CDR3 loop: CASSAGTGGAEAFF. CDR3 DNA: TGTGCCAGCAGTGCCGGGACAGGGGGCGCTGAAGCTTTCTTT.

By sample share, this clonotype is medium-sized. CDR3 in amino acids: CASSLSLIVAGVNNEQFF. The CDR3 DNA sequence: TGTGCCAGCAGTTTATCCCTCATTGTAGCGGGAGTTAACAATGAGCAGTTCTTC. V gene TRBV27 combines with J gene TRBJ2-1; 9 bases are a match to TRBD2. This CDR3 has 18 amino acids. V shed 0 bases and J 5 bases; nucleotides not matched to a gene: 11. Germline lookup yields CDR1 MNHEY and CDR2 SMNVEV (reference sequence).

A few counts support this clonotype. The V call is TRBV7-7, the J call TRBJ2-1; TRBD2 matches 7 bases. The CDR3 length is 14 residues. CDR1 and CDR2 from the germline V gene are SSHAT and FNYEAQ (reference sequence). Trimming took 5 bases from V and 4 from J; bases not matched to a gene: 5. The CDR3 bases are TGTGCCAGCAGCATTGGGGGGGGTTACAATGAGCAGTTCTTC. Translating gives CASSIGGGYNEQFF.

This clonotype came up a few times. The V and J genes are TRBV20-1 and TRBJ2-1, with D maybe TRBD2 (6 bases). V lost 3 bases and J 3 bases, leaving 15 bases between the germline ends. Germline V CDR1 and CDR2: DFQATT, SNEGSKA (reference sequence). The CDR3 runs 15 residues. The CDR3 nucleotides read TGCAGTGCTAGCCCGGGACTGGAGCTCTACAATGAGCAGTTCTTC. It encodes CSASPGLELYNEQFF.

Notes on this clonotype: This may arise from a read error, as a much more abundant clone is one base away. The V call is TRBV6-1, the J call TRBJ2-7, with D perhaps TRBD1 (5 bases). The germline V gene has CDR1 MNHNS and CDR2 SASEGT. The germline V and J ends were trimmed by 7 bases and 2 bases, with 18 bases remaining between them. The CDR3 is 15 residues long. CDR3 loop: CASKTVERGTYEQYF. DNA for the CDR3: TGTGCCAGCAAAACCGTGGAAAGGGGAACCTACGAGCAGTACTTC.

A remark on this clonotype: A much bigger clone sits one base away, suggesting this may be a read error. The rearrangement links TRBV27 to TRBJ1-5, with TRBD1 as a possible D gene (6 bases). The CDR3 loop spans 13 amino acids. CDR1 is MNHEY and CDR2 is SMNVEV in the germline V gene (reference sequence). This CDR3 reads CASRGQAWGPRHF. The CDR3 nucleotides read TGTGCCAGCAGAGGACAAGCCTGGGGGCCCCGGCATTTT.

This clonotype showed up many times. The chain recombines TRBV6-1 with TRBJ2-2; D is possibly TRBD1 (6 bases). The germline V gene encodes CDR1 MNHNS and CDR2 SASEGT. This CDR3 has 14 amino acids. V lost 4 bases to trimming and J lost 6 bases, with 12 bases between them. For the CDR3, the DNA is TGTGCCAGCAGTGTCTACACAGGGCCCGGGGAGCTGTTTTTT. Translating gives CASSVYTGPGELFF.

The CDR3 coding sequence is TGTGCCGATTCCGGGACAGGGGGCAACCGGCGCGGCGGGAGGGCCCTCGATGAGCAGTTCTTC. It specifies CADSGTGGNRRGGRALDEQFF. This chain connects TRBV28 to TRBJ2-1; 12 bases agree with TRBD1. Germline V gene sequence: CDR1 MDHEN, CDR2 SYDVKM. The CDR3 runs 21 residues. With V trimmed by 11 bases and J by 8 bases, 31 bases remained unmatched.

Details on this clonotype: A much larger clone differs from this one at a single base, so this may be a read error. V and J are TRBV7-3 and TRBJ1-6; D is unclear. The CDR3 has 14 residues. CDR1 is SGHTA, CDR2 FQGTGA, per germline. The germline V and J ends were trimmed by 4 bases and 14 bases, with 18 bases remaining between them. The CDR3 bases are TGTGCCAGCAGCTCGCAAGGACGTGCCTCATCCCTCCACTTT. It specifies CASSSQGRASSLHF.

This clonotype was observed a few times. This sequence joins TRBV7-2 and TRBJ2-5, with D perhaps matching TRBD2 (5 bases). V lost 0 bases, J lost 4 bases, and 9 bases lay in between. The CDR3 loop spans 14 amino acids. Germline CDR1 SGHTA, CDR2 FQGNSA. This chain's CDR3 is CASSLAEDSETQYF. The CDR3 DNA sequence: TGTGCCAGCAGCTTAGCGGAGGACTCAGAGACCCAGTACTTC.

Turning to this clonotype: A much more abundant neighbour one base away suggests this may be a read error. The chain links TRBV29-1 to TRBJ2-1, with TRBD1 as a possible D gene (5 bases). CDR3 length equals 11 residues. Germline-derived CDR1 and CDR2 are SQVTM and ANQGSEA. The CDR3, as DNA: TGCAGCGTTGACAGGGCAAATGAGCAGATCTTC. This encodes CSVDRANEQIF.

Concerning this clonotype itself: The conserved phenylalanine or tryptophan normally closing the CDR3 is absent here, so this likely arose from a read error. The chain links TRBV19 to TRBJ2-1, with D perhaps TRBD1 or TRBD2 (6 bases each). The CDR3 runs to 13 residues. V gave up 7 bases and J gave up 4 bases, with 11 bases separating them. Germline CDR1 is LNHDA and CDR2 is SQIVND (reference sequence). CDR3 protein: CASTLGGYNEQFI. CDR3 bases: TGTGCCAGTACCCTAGGGGGGTACAATGAGCAGTTCATC.

About this clonotype: The CDR3 carries no conserved terminal phenylalanine or tryptophan, so it likely arises from a read error. The chain employs TRBV18 and TRBJ1-1; TRBD1 is a possible D gene (6 bases). Trimming took off 3 bases at V and 3 bases at J, with 8 bases between the two ends. Germline V gives CDR1 KGHSH, CDR2 LQKENI. The CDR3 has 13 residues. The CDR3 sequence is CASSPYRDTEAFS. For the CDR3, the DNA is TGTGCCAGCTCACCTTACAGGGACACTGAAGCTTTCTCT.

This clonotype was observed a few times. The chain uses TRBV28 and TRBJ2-3; 7 positions agree with TRBD1. The CDR3 covers 15 residues. The germline CDR1 and CDR2 sequences are MDHEN and SYDVKM. V lost 5 bases to trimming and J lost 10 bases; unmatched junction nucleotides: 15. The CDR3 spells CASSLTGARRIPQYF. CDR3 DNA: TGTGCCAGCAGTCTCACAGGGGCGCGGCGTATCCCGCAGTATTTT.

This clonotype counts as medium-sized. The rearrangement joins TRBV2 to TRBJ2-5; no definite D call. The V gene's germline CDR1 is SNHLY and CDR2 FYNNEI. The germline V and J ends were trimmed by 4 bases and 6 bases, with 3 bases remaining between them. The CDR3 is 10 residues long. CDR3 region: CASSGKTQYF. In DNA form, the CDR3 reads TGTGCCAGCAGTGGTAAGACCCAGTACTTC.

By sample fraction, this clonotype is medium-sized. The genes are TRBV11-2 and TRBJ2-1, with 8 bases identical to TRBD1. V gave up 2 bases and J gave up 4 bases; unmatched junction bases: 4. The CDR3 extends over 15 amino acids. Germline V gene data show CDR1 as SGHAT and CDR2 as FQNNGV. The CDR3 protein is CASSLITGGYNEQFF. CDR3 DNA: TGTGCCAGCAGCTTAATAACAGGGGGATACAATGAGCAGTTCTTC.

This clonotype is termed large. J is TRBJ1-6 and V is TRBV15; a possible D gene is TRBD1 (6 bases). Trimming pared 4 bases from V and 1 base from J, leaving 11 bases between. This CDR3 region has 16 residues. Looked up from germline, CDR1 is LNHNV and CDR2 is YYDKDF (reference sequence). This CDR3 is CATSTYGQSYNSPLHF. DNA of the CDR3: TGTGCCACCAGCACCTACGGACAGTCCTATAATTCACCCCTCCACTTT.